This TCR beta chain is drawn from a study of early T cells in non-severe SARS-CoV-2 infection. The TCR library protocol was used to attach unique molecular identifiers. These identifiers were attached to individual cDNA molecules. Each CDR3 protein is one row after TCRdb ran MiXCR on the 5' RACE reads. The table shows roughly 46,000 distinct CDR3 sequences, with roughly 9.4% occurring only once. The CDR3 consists of 14 residues. The germline gives CDR1 LGHDT, CDR2 YNNKEL (reference sequence). V dropped 1 base and J dropped 8; count of bases not matched to a gene: 4. The source was whole blood, collected at baseline. The V gene is TRBV3-1, the J gene TRBJ2-2; 7 bases are a match to TRBD2. The receptor's source is an adult who was a healthcare worker with PCR-confirmed SARS-CoV-2 infection or an uninfected control (not recorded which). Here the CDR3 reads CASSQVTSVGELFF. In DNA, the CDR3 is TGTGCCAGCAGCCAAGTCACTAGCGTTGGGGAGCTGTTTTTT.